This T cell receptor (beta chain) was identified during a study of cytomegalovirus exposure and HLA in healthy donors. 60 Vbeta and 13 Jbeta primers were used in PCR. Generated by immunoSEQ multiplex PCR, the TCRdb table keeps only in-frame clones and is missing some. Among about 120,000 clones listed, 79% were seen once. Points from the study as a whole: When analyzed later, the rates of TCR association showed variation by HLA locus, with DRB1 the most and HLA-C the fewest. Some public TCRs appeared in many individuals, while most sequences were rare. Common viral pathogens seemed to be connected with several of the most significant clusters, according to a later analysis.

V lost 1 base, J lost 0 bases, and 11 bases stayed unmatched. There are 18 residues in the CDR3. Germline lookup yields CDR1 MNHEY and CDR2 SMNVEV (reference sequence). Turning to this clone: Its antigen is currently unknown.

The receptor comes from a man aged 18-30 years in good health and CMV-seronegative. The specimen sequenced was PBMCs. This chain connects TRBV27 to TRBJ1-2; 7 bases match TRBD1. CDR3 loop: CASSLLFDREPANYGYTF. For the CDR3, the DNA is TGTGCCAGCAGTTTATTGTTCGACAGGGAACCCGCTAACTATGGCTACACCTTC.